One and the same sample provided the 22 T cell receptor beta chains below, sequenced in a study of blood T cell repertoires in COVID-19. Sequencing used immunoSEQ multiplex PCR; TCRdb keeps in-frame clones, though not all of them. The sample lists approximately 88,000 clones; around 81% were seen once. Sequences were obtained from peripheral blood. Every receptor here comes from a man aged 45-65 years who had recovered from COVID-19.

The rearrangement uses TRBV6-2 or TRBV6-3 and TRBJ2-3; 8 positions agree with TRBD2. Germline CDR1 MNHEY, CDR2 SVGEGT. This CDR3 is 15 amino acids long. The ends lost 2 bases at V and 4 bases at J; junction bases unmatched: 5. The CDR3 loop is CASSYGAGGADTQYF. CDR3 DNA sequence: TGTGCCAGCAGTTACGGTGCGGGAGGAGCAGATACGCAGTATTTT.

The genes are TRBV18 and TRBJ1-6; possible D gene TRBD1, 5 bases. Per the germline V gene, CDR1 is KGHSH and CDR2 is LQKENI. This CDR3 has 16 residues. Trimming stripped 2 bases from V and 5 bases from J, with 13 bases between. The CDR3 protein is CASSPDSFLHNSPLHF. CDR3 DNA: TGTGCCAGCTCACCAGACAGCTTCCTCCATAATTCACCCCTCCACTTT.

This sequence joins TRBV11-2 and TRBJ2-5; D is uncertain. Trimming pared 0 bases from V and 4 bases from J, leaving 9 bases between. This CDR3 spans 14 amino acids. Germline values: CDR1 SGHAT, CDR2 FQNNGV. The CDR3 DNA sequence: TGTGCCAGCAGCTTAGATTGGGCAGTAGAGACCCAGTACTTC. Translated, it gives CASSLDWAVETQYF.

The CDR3 spells CASSAVAGGPTGELFF. CDR3 in DNA: TGTGCCAGCAGCGCAGTAGCGGGGGGCCCTACCGGGGAGCTGTTTTTT. The chain couples TRBV11-3 to TRBJ2-2; 10 bases map to TRBD2. Trimming at V came to 5 bases and at J to 5 bases, leaving 8 bases not matched to a gene. Germline CDR1 is SGHNT and CDR2 is YENEEA. The CDR3 totals 16 residues.

The chain combines TRBV6-1 with TRBJ1-2, with TRBD1 matching over 7 bases. This CDR3 spans 15 amino acids. Per the germline V gene, CDR1 is MNHNS and CDR2 is SASEGT. V shed 3 bases, J shed 2 bases, and the junction held 6 bases outside the gene matches. The CDR3 DNA follows: TGTGCCAGCAGTGAGGGGACAGTCCTCAACTATGGCTACACCTTC. Translation gives CASSEGTVLNYGYTF.

V gene TRBV11-2 combines with J gene TRBJ2-7; D perhaps matches TRBD1 (5 bases). Germline V gene data show CDR1 as SGHAT and CDR2 as FQNNGV. This CDR3 is 15 amino acids long. With 5 bases removed from V and 0 bases from J, the gap between germline ends came to 14 bases. The DNA for the CDR3 is TGTGCCAGCAGCCGCTGGCAGGGAATCTCCTACGAGCAGTACTTC. Translating gives CASSRWQGISYEQYF.

The chain joins TRBV5-6 to TRBJ2-7, with D maybe TRBD2 (6 bases). Trimming took off 1 base at V and 1 base at J, with 9 bases between the two ends. The CDR3 is 14 amino acids. Germline V gene sequence: CDR1 SGHDT, CDR2 YYEEEE. The CDR3, as DNA: TGTGCCAGCAGCTTGCCCGGAGGGTCCTACGAGCAGTACTTC. Encoded protein: CASSLPGGSYEQYF.

This clone was picked up one time. V usage is TRBV28 and J usage is TRBJ2-1, with D possibly matching TRBD2 (6 bases). The CDR3 is 15 amino acids. CDR1 is MDHEN and CDR2 is SYDVKM in the germline V gene. V was shortened by 0 bases and J by 5 bases, with 11 bases between the two germline ends. As DNA, the CDR3 is TGTGCCAGCAGTTTATGGGGGACTCTCCACAATGAGCAGTTCTTC. Protein product: CASSLWGTLHNEQFF.

Here the CDR3 reads CAISESGTFYGYTF. The CDR3 DNA is TGTGCCATCAGTGAATCAGGGACATTTTATGGCTACACCTTC. This chain uses TRBV10-3 with TRBJ1-2, with D possibly being TRBD1 (6 bases). This CDR3 is 14 amino acids long. The V gene lost 3 bases and the J gene lost 5 bases, with 13 bases spanning the gap. CDR1 is ENHRY and CDR2 is SYGVKD in the germline V gene.

Sample share makes this clone medium-sized. The V call is TRBV30, the J call TRBJ1-6; the match to TRBD1 covers 9 bases. Per germline, CDR1 GTSNPN and CDR2 SVGIG (reference sequence). The CDR3 extends over 16 amino acids. Losses at the gene ends were 3 bases for V and 6 bases for J; bases not matched to a gene: 9. The CDR3 protein is CAWRQPGTGFNSPLHF. The CDR3 DNA sequence: TGTGCCTGGAGACAACCTGGGACAGGGTTTAATTCACCCCTCCACTTT. Combining the CDR3 with reference TRBV30 and TRBJ1-6 gives the whole variable domain SQTIHQWPATLVQPVGSPLSLECTVEGTSNPNLYWYRQAAGRGLQLLFYSVGIGQISSEVPQNLSASRPQDRQFILSSKKLLLSDSGFYLCAWRQPGTGFNSPLHFGNGTRLTVT.

The chain has TRBV3-1 (or the pseudogene TRBV3-2) and TRBJ2-3; the match to TRBD2 covers 7 bases. The V and J ends lost 3 bases and 0 bases, in that order; junction bases with no gene match: 3. This CDR3 has 15 amino acids. Germline V gene data show CDR1 as LGHDT and CDR2 as YNNKEL (reference sequence). CDR3 residues: CASSHGLGSTDTQYF. CDR3 sequence (DNA): TGTGCCAGCAGCCACGGACTAGGAAGCACAGATACGCAGTATTTT.

The V gene is TRBV2, the J gene TRBJ1-1; 9 bases align to TRBD1. J was trimmed by 3 bases and V by 6 bases; bases with no gene match: 5. The CDR3 is made up of 14 amino acids. Germline V gene data show CDR1 as SNHLY and CDR2 as FYNNEI. The CDR3: CASRRDREDTEAFF. CDR3 DNA sequence: TGTGCCAGCAGGCGGGACAGGGAGGACACTGAAGCTTTCTTT.

The chain is built from TRBV19 and TRBJ1-2; 8 nucleotides line up with TRBD1. J was trimmed by 8 bases and V by 1 base; bases with no gene match: 6. Germline lookup yields CDR1 LNHDA and CDR2 SQIVND (reference sequence). This CDR3 region has 14 residues. The CDR3 reads CASSIALRGHGYTF. In nucleotides, the CDR3 is TGTGCCAGTAGTATAGCGCTCAGGGGGCACGGCTACACCTTC.

This rearrangement joins TRBV2 to TRBJ2-1; tentative D call: TRBD2 (6 bases). The CDR3 extends over 14 amino acids. The V and J ends lost 2 bases and 9 bases respectively, with 14 bases between them. CDR1 and CDR2 from the germline V gene are SNHLY and FYNNEI. The DNA of the CDR3 is TGTGCCAGCAGTGAAATATCTAGCGTAGGTGAGCAGTTCTTC. It is translated as CASSEISSVGEQFF.

This clone was seen a single time. The chain has TRBV12-3 or TRBV12-4 and TRBJ2-2, with TRBD2 as a possible D gene (6 bases). The CDR3 runs 13 residues. V was clipped by 6 bases and J by 6 bases, with 11 bases between them. CDR3 in amino acids: CASSLGLPGELFF. For the CDR3, the DNA is TGTGCCAGCAGCCTCGGACTACCCGGGGAGCTGTTTTTT.

The rearrangement links TRBV20-1 to TRBJ2-7; TRBD2 might be the D (5 bases). V gave up 6 bases and J gave up 6 bases, with 9 bases separating them. CDR1 is DFQATT and CDR2 is SNEGSKA in the germline V gene (reference sequence). The CDR3 spans 10 residues. The CDR3 loop reads CSASEGEQYF. The CDR3 region has the DNA TGCAGTGCGAGCGAGGGCGAGCAGTACTTC.

V and J are TRBV13 and TRBJ1-2, with TRBD1 as a possible D gene (5 bases). The germline gives CDR1 PRHDT, CDR2 FYEKMQ (reference sequence). With 3 bases removed from V and 6 bases from J, the gap between germline ends came to 17 bases. The CDR3 loop spans 15 amino acids. The CDR3 protein is CASSFPLGGSDGYTF. DNA of the CDR3: TGTGCCAGCAGCTTCCCCCTTGGGGGGAGCGATGGCTACACCTTC.

This clone has just a few counts. The gene calls are TRBV7-2 and TRBJ2-1, with 11 bases that match TRBD2. Germline V gives CDR1 SGHTA, CDR2 FQGNSA. The CDR3 length is 15 residues. Losses at the gene ends were 3 bases for V and 6 bases for J; bases not matched to a gene: 4. The CDR3 is CASSFVTSGINEQFF. The CDR3 DNA reads as TGTGCCAGCAGCTTCGTGACTAGCGGGATCAATGAGCAGTTCTTC.

V gene TRBV6-4 combines with J gene TRBJ2-3, with TRBD2 identical over 9 bases. Looked up from germline, CDR1 is MRHNA and CDR2 is SNTAGT. Trimming removed 7 bases from V and 0 bases from J; junction bases left unmatched: 5. This CDR3 is built from 15 residues. In DNA form, the CDR3 reads TGTGCCAGCAAACGACTAGCGGCTAGCACAGATACGCAGTATTTT. This sequence encodes CASKRLAASTDTQYF.

The chain combines TRBV5-4 with TRBJ2-1; D is unresolved. Germline loops: CDR1 SGHNT, CDR2 YYREEE (reference sequence). The CDR3 is 14 amino acids. The V and J ends lost 1 base and 6 bases respectively, with 11 bases between them. The CDR3 DNA sequence: TGTGCCAGCAGCTTGCAGTCCGACTCCAATGAGCAGTTCTTC. The encoded protein is CASSLQSDSNEQFF.

CDR3: CASSSRDYPYEQYF. Written as DNA, the CDR3 is TGTGCCAGCAGCTCCCGGGACTATCCGTACGAGCAGTACTTC. The chain employs TRBV13 and TRBJ2-7; 7 nucleotides align to TRBD2. The V gene's germline CDR1 is PRHDT and CDR2 FYEKMQ (reference sequence). The length of the CDR3 is 14 residues. V lost 4 bases and J lost 4; bases outside the gene matches: 7.

The count of this clone is one. CDR3 amino acids: CAISGTGGYEQYF. CDR3 sequence (DNA): TGTGCCATCTCCGGGACAGGGGGCTACGAGCAGTACTTC. This chain links TRBV10-3 with TRBJ2-7, with 11 bases lining up with TRBD1. J was trimmed by 3 bases and V by 8 bases; bases with no gene match: 3. The CDR3 is 13 amino acids. CDR1 is ENHRY, CDR2 SYGVKD, per germline.